Presented here are 29 T cell receptor beta chains from one specimen sequenced in a study of identical twins. Using its own MiXCR run on the 5' RACE reads, TCRdb lists one record per CDR3 protein. The sample lists approximately 550,000 distinct CDR3 sequences; about 20% were seen once. The sample was also linked to a second study, of yellow fever vaccine responses in identical twins.

The sequenced material came from CD4+ T cells sorted from blood. All receptors come from a woman aged 18-29 years in good health.

This clonotype was counted many times. The gene calls are TRBV27 and TRBJ1-5, with a weak D call TRBD1 (5 bases). The germline gives CDR1 MNHEY, CDR2 SMNVEV (reference sequence). The CDR3 totals 15 residues. V lost 5 bases and J 4 bases, leaving 15 bases between the germline ends. In DNA form, the CDR3 reads TGTGCCAGCAGTGTTGTTGCCCAGGGTAATCAGCCCCAGCATTTT. Translated: CASSVVAQGNQPQHF.

The chain has TRBV10-3 and TRBJ2-2, with D perhaps TRBD2 (6 bases). Germline CDR1 ENHRY, CDR2 SYGVKD. There are 15 residues in the CDR3. The germline V and J ends were trimmed by 3 bases and 0 bases, with 8 bases remaining between them. CDR3 DNA: TGTGCCATCAGTGACAGGGAGGCGAACACCGGGGAGCTGTTTTTT. As protein: CAISDREANTGELFF.

The chain uses TRBV2 and TRBJ1-5; D uncertain. V dropped 0 bases and J dropped 12 bases, with 12 bases sitting between them. Germline CDR1 SNHLY, CDR2 FYNNEI. The CDR3 loop spans 13 amino acids. The CDR3 reads CASSEAAAGNQHF. As DNA, the CDR3 is TGTGCCAGCAGTGAAGCGGCGGCAGGCAACCAGCATTTT.

This clonotype was picked up a small number of times. The rearrangement uses TRBV2 and TRBJ2-1; 9 bases align to TRBD2. The CDR3 totals 14 residues. Trimming cost V 7 bases and J 8 bases; bases outside gene matches: 9. Germline V CDR1 and CDR2: SNHLY, FYNNEI. The CDR3 DNA sequence: TGTGCCAGCATTATGGTAGCGGGAGTTCATGAGCAGTTCTTC. Its translation is CASIMVAGVHEQFF.

This clonotype was picked up a small number of times. The chain combines TRBV5-1 with TRBJ1-6, with D unclear. Between the trimmed V and J ends, which lost 6 bases and 8 bases, there was a span of 12 bases. Germline-derived CDR1 and CDR2 are SGHRS and YFSETQ. The CDR3 runs 13 residues. CDR3 in amino acids: CASNVTPHSPLHF. The CDR3 region has the DNA TGCGCCAGCAATGTGACCCCTCATTCACCCCTCCACTTT.

This clonotype was seen a few times. V gene TRBV5-1 combines with J gene TRBJ2-3; D remains unclear. Between the trimmed V and J ends, which lost 2 bases and 0 bases, there was a span of 13 bases. The length of the CDR3 is 16 residues. Germline values: CDR1 SGHRS, CDR2 YFSETQ. The CDR3 reads CASSLRVQSSTDTQYF. The CDR3 DNA reads as TGCGCCAGCAGCTTAAGGGTGCAATCTAGCACAGATACGCAGTATTTT.

V and J are TRBV20-1 and TRBJ2-1; D tentatively reads TRBD1 or TRBD2 (6 bases each). V lost 3 bases and J lost 6, with 21 bases in between. The germline V gene encodes CDR1 DFQATT and CDR2 SNEGSKA (reference sequence). The CDR3 length is 16 residues. The CDR3 loop reads CSARDLAGGPLNEQFF. The CDR3 region has the DNA TGCAGTGCTAGGGACCTAGCCGGGGGCCCCCTCAATGAGCAGTTCTTC.

This clonotype was detected a few times. The chain carries TRBV7-8 and TRBJ2-1; 8 nucleotides align to TRBD2. This CDR3 is 14 amino acids long. The V and J ends lost 5 bases and 8 bases, in that order; junction bases with no gene match: 8. Germline CDR1 and CDR2: SGHVS and FQNEAQ. The CDR3 DNA sequence: TGTGCCAGCAGCCCGTTCCCGCGGGAGGATGAGCAGTTCTTC. Its protein product is CASSPFPREDEQFF.

The V call is TRBV4-1, the J call TRBJ2-5; weak D call: TRBD1 (6 bases). CDR1 is MGHRA, CDR2 YSYEKL, per germline. The length of the CDR3 is 16 residues. Trimming shortened V by 0 bases and J by 2 bases, and 13 bases separated the two germline ends. DNA for the CDR3: TGCGCCAGCAGCCAAGAATGGCGCAGGGGTCAAGAGACCCAGTACTTC. It codes for CASSQEWRRGQETQYF.

The chain is built from TRBV20-1 and TRBJ1-1; 9 bases fit TRBD1. CDR1 and CDR2 from the germline V gene are DFQATT and SNEGSKA (reference sequence). The CDR3 sequence is 13 residues long. Trimming removed 3 bases from V and 7 bases from J; junction bases left unmatched: 6. The CDR3 region has the DNA TGCAGTGCTAGCCGGGACAGGGACGGTGAAGCTTTCTTT. Protein sequence: CSASRDRDGEAFF.

In DNA, the CDR3 is TGTGCCAGCAGTACTCCTTCTGCGGGGGAGGTGGGGACCCAGTACTTC. Encoded protein: CASSTPSAGEVGTQYF. The chain couples TRBV6-5 to TRBJ2-5; 7 bases are a match to TRBD2. This CDR3 is 16 amino acids long. The V and J ends lost 5 bases and 7 bases, in that order; junction bases with no gene match: 16. The germline CDR1 and CDR2 sequences are MNHEY and SVGAGI.

V is TRBV6-2 or TRBV6-3 and J is TRBJ2-1; the D gene is possibly TRBD2 (7 bases). Deletions cut 0 bases from V and 4 bases from J, with 13 bases between. CDR1 is MNHEY and CDR2 is SVGEGT in the germline V gene. There are 16 residues in the CDR3. The CDR3, as DNA: TGTGCCAGCAGTTACTCGGAGGGGGGGCTTTACAATGAGCAGTTCTTC. Its protein is CASSYSEGGLYNEQFF.

The V call is TRBV11-3, the J call TRBJ2-3, with 7 bases fitting TRBD1. The trim removed 3 bases at V and 2 bases at J, leaving 5 bases unmatched. Germline lookup yields CDR1 SGHNT and CDR2 YENEEA. This CDR3 has 15 residues. The CDR3 bases are TGTGCCAGCAGCTTCCGGGACAGAATCACAGATACGCAGTATTTT. As protein: CASSFRDRITDTQYF.

This chain uses TRBV6-1 with TRBJ1-4; the match to TRBD1 covers 7 bases. Germline V gene sequence: CDR1 MNHNS, CDR2 SASEGT. CDR3 length equals 13 residues. Trimming cost V 8 bases and J 5 bases; bases outside gene matches: 5. The CDR3 sequence is CASRTGLNEKLFF. The CDR3 DNA is TGTGCCAGCCGGACAGGACTAAATGAAAAACTGTTTTTT.

The CDR3 sequence: CASSEKGGYWGSQETQYF. CDR3 DNA sequence: TGTGCCAGCAGTGAAAAAGGCGGCTACTGGGGGAGTCAAGAGACCCAGTACTTC. The chain is built from TRBV25-1 and TRBJ2-5; D may correspond to TRBD1 or TRBD2 (5 bases each). Deletions cut 2 bases from V and 2 bases from J, with 21 bases between. Germline CDR1 MGHDK, CDR2 SYGVNS. The CDR3 contains 18 residues.

The rearrangement uses TRBV15 and TRBJ2-1, with D perhaps being TRBD1 or TRBD2 (5 bases each). From germline, CDR1 is LNHNV and CDR2 YYDKDF (reference sequence). CDR3 size: 16 residues. V was pared by 0 bases and J by 2 bases, with 11 bases between. The CDR3 reads CATSRDPRGAYNEQFF. CDR3 coding DNA: TGTGCCACCAGCAGAGATCCCCGGGGCGCCTACAATGAGCAGTTCTTC.

This clonotype has more than one count but fewer than ten. The rearrangement uses TRBV20-1 and TRBJ2-3; D is uncertain. There are 14 residues in the CDR3. Germline V gene sequence: CDR1 DFQATT, CDR2 SNEGSKA (reference sequence). V lost 2 bases and J 0 bases, leaving 9 bases between the germline ends. The CDR3 DNA is TGCAGTGCTAGATCACCCCAAAGCACAGATACGCAGTATTTT. It specifies CSARSPQSTDTQYF.

V and J are TRBV7-3 and TRBJ2-5; no definite D call. The CDR3 spans 13 residues. The germline V gene has CDR1 SGHTA and CDR2 FQGTGA. With 3 bases removed from V and 1 base from J, the gap between germline ends came to 6 bases. CDR3: CASSFGFQETQYF. DNA for the CDR3: TGTGCCAGCAGCTTTGGGTTCCAAGAGACCCAGTACTTC.

The V and J genes are TRBV2 and TRBJ2-2; D gene unclear. From germline, CDR1 is SNHLY and CDR2 FYNNEI. The CDR3 has 14 amino acids. The V gene lost 3 bases and the J gene lost 0 bases, with 5 bases spanning the gap. CDR3 amino acids: CASSEFANTGELFF. In nucleotides, the CDR3 is TGTGCCAGCAGTGAGTTCGCGAACACCGGGGAGCTGTTTTTT. The whole variable domain, remainder taken from reference TRBV2 and TRBJ2-2, is EPEVTQTPSHQVTQMGQEVILRCVPISNHLYFYWYRQILGQKVEFLVSFYNNEISEKSEIFDDQFSVERPDGSNFTLKIRSTKLEDSAMYFCASSEFANTGELFFGEGSRLTVL.

J is TRBJ2-1 and V is TRBV5-1; D perhaps matches TRBD1 (7 bases). The CDR3 covers 15 residues. The germline CDR1 and CDR2 sequences are SGHRS and YFSETQ. V lost 7 bases, J lost 8 bases, and 22 bases lay in between. CDR3 nucleotides: TGCGCCAGCGCCCCAGGGGGGCGGAGAGGGGATGAGCAGTTCTTC. Translating gives CASAPGGRRGDEQFF. The full variable domain, with the rest looked up from reference TRBV5-1 and TRBJ2-1, is KAGVTQTPRYLIKTRGQQVTLSCSPISGHRSVSWYQQTPGQGLQFLFEYFSETQRNKGNFPGRFSGRQFSNSRSEMNVSTLELGDSALYLCASAPGGRRGDEQFFGPGTRLTVL.

This clonotype was counted a few times. V gene TRBV3-1 combines with J gene TRBJ2-2; D not certain. V dropped 4 bases and J dropped 6 bases, with 12 bases sitting between them. The CDR3 is 14 residues long. CDR1 is LGHDT, CDR2 YNNKEL, per germline (reference sequence). CDR3 residues: CASSPTYSPGELFF. CDR3 bases: TGTGCCAGCAGCCCGACGTACAGTCCCGGGGAGCTGTTTTTT.

The V and J genes are TRBV5-1 and TRBJ2-7, with a weak D call TRBD2 (7 bases). The V gene's germline CDR1 is SGHRS and CDR2 YFSETQ. V was shortened by 4 bases and J by 1 base, with 15 bases between the two germline ends. There are 15 residues in the CDR3. The DNA for the CDR3 is TGCGCCAGCAGCCGCGGGGAGGGGGTGTCCTACGAGCAGTACTTC. Its protein is CASSRGEGVSYEQYF.

This clonotype was observed a handful of times. This chain uses TRBV7-8 with TRBJ1-1; D is unclear. V lost 5 bases and J lost 5, with 15 bases in between. The CDR3 consists of 14 residues. The germline V gene has CDR1 SGHVS and CDR2 FQNEAQ. The CDR3: CASSPGFRGTEAFF. CDR3 bases: TGTGCCAGCAGCCCGGGTTTCCGAGGAACTGAAGCTTTCTTT.

This chain connects TRBV28 to TRBJ2-3; 8 nucleotides agree with TRBD2. Trimming removed 5 bases from V and 0 bases from J; junction bases left unmatched: 4. The CDR3 totals 15 residues. Germline V lookup: CDR1 MDHEN, CDR2 SYDVKM. CDR3 sequence (DNA): TGTGCCAGCAGTACTAGCGGTTCTAGCACAGATACGCAGTATTTT. This gives the protein CASSTSGSSTDTQYF.

The sample holds a few counts of this clonotype. The gene calls are TRBV20-1 and TRBJ2-5; 15 bases align to TRBD2. Trimming cost V 6 bases and J 1 base; bases outside gene matches: 3. The V gene's germline CDR1 is DFQATT and CDR2 SNEGSKA (reference sequence). The CDR3 runs to 15 residues. The CDR3 DNA follows: TGCAGTGCCACGGGACTAGCGGGAGGCCAAGAGACCCAGTACTTC. Its protein is CSATGLAGGQETQYF.

This clonotype was observed a handful of times. The chain employs TRBV6-1 and TRBJ2-1, with TRBD2 as a possible D gene (6 bases). Germline loops: CDR1 MNHNS, CDR2 SASEGT. This CDR3 is built from 15 residues. Trimming shortened V by 8 bases and J by 6 bases, and 20 bases separated the two germline ends. This chain's CDR3 is CASWLGGKTSNEQFF. For the CDR3, the DNA is TGTGCCAGCTGGTTGGGCGGGAAAACCAGCAATGAGCAGTTCTTC.

This chain joins TRBV5-6 and TRBJ2-5; TRBD1 might be the D (6 bases). V was trimmed by 5 bases and J by 4 bases, leaving 18 bases between them. This CDR3 has 15 amino acids. The germline V gene has CDR1 SGHDT and CDR2 YYEEEE. CDR3 in amino acids: CASRRGQTSTETQYF. DNA for the CDR3: TGTGCCAGCAGACGCGGACAGACGAGCACAGAGACCCAGTACTTC.

In its sample, this clonotype was seen a few times. This rearrangement joins TRBV28 to TRBJ1-2; D gene unclear. The CDR3 covers 16 residues. The germline V gene encodes CDR1 MDHEN and CDR2 SYDVKM. V lost 6 bases and J 1 base, leaving 18 bases between the germline ends. DNA for the CDR3: TGTGCCAGCAGGGCCGTTGACGCCGGCCGTAACTATGGCTACACCTTC. Translation gives CASRAVDAGRNYGYTF.

This rearrangement joins TRBV11-3 to TRBJ2-5, with D maybe TRBD2 (6 bases). CDR1 SGHNT and CDR2 YENEEA come from the germline V gene. The CDR3 covers 15 residues. The germline V and J ends were trimmed by 5 bases and 2 bases, with 15 bases remaining between them. The chain's CDR3 is CASSPGGRPQETQYF. For the CDR3, the DNA is TGTGCCAGCAGCCCCGGGGGTAGGCCTCAAGAGACCCAGTACTTC.